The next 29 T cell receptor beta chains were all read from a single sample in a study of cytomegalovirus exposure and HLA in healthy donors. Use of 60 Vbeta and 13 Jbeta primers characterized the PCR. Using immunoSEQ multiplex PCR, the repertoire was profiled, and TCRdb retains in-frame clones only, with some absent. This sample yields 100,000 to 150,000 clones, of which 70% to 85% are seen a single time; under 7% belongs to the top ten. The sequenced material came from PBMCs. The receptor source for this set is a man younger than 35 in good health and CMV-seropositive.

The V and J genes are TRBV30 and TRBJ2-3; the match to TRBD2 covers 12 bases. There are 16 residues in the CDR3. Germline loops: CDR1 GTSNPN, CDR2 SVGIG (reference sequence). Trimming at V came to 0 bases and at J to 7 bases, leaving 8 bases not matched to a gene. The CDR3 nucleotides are TGTGCCTGGAGTGTAACGACTAGCGGGAGACTAAATACGCAGTATTTT. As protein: CAWSVTTSGRLNTQYF.

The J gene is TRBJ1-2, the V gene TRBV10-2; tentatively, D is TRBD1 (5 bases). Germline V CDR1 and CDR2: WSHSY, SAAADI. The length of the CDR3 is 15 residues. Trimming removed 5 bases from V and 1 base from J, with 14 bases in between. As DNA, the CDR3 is TGCGCCAGCAGTCAGGACATTTTTCTTAACTATGGCTACACCTTC. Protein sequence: CASSQDIFLNYGYTF.

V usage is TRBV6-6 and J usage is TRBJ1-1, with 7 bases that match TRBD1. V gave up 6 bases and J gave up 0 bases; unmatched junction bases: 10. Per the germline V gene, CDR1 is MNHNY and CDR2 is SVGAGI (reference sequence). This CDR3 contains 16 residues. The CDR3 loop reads CASSPDRLEMNTEAFF. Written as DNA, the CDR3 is TGTGCCAGCAGCCCGGACAGGCTTGAAATGAACACTGAAGCTTTCTTT.

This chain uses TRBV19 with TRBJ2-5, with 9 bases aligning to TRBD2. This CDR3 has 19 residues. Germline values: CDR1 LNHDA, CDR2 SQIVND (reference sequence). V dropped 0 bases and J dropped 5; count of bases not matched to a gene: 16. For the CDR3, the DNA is TGTGCCAGTAGTATAGATGGTGGGGGACTAGCAGAAAGGCGGGAGACCCAGTACTTC. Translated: CASSIDGGGLAERRETQYF.

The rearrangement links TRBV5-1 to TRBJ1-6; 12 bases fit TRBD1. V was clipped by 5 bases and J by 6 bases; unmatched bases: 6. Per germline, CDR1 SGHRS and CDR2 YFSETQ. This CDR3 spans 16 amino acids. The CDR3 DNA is TGCGCCAGCAGTTGGGGACAGGGGGCTGGTAATTCACCCCTCCACTTT. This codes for CASSWGQGAGNSPLHF.

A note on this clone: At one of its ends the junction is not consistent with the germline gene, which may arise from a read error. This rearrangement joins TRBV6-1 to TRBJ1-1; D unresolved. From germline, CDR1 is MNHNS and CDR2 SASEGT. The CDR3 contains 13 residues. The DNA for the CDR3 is TGTGCCAGCAGTGCCGATCGTATCCCTGAAGCTCTCTTT. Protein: CASSADRIPEALF.

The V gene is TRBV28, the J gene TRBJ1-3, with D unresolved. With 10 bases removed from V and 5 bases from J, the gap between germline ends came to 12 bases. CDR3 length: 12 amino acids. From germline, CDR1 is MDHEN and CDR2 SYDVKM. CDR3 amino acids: CATSHSRNTIYF. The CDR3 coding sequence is TGTGCCACATCGCATAGTAGAAACACCATATATTTT.

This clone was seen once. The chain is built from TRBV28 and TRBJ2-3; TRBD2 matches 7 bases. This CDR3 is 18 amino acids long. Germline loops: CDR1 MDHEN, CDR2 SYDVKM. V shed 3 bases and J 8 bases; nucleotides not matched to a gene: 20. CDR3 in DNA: TGTGCCAGCAGTTTCGTGTCAGATCGAACGGGGGGACGAGTTACGCAGTATTTT. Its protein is CASSFVSDRTGGRVTQYF.

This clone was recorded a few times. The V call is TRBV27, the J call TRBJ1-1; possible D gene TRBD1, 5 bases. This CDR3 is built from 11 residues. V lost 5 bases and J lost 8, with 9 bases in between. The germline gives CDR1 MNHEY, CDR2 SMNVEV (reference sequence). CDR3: CASSTGVEAFF. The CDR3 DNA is TGTGCCAGCAGTACGGGGGTGGAAGCTTTCTTT.

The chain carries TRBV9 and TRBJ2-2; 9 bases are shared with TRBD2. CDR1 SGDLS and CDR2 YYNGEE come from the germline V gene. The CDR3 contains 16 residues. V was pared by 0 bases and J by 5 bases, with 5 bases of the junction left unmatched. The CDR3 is CASSVGSGRMTGELFF. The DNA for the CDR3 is TGTGCCAGCAGCGTAGGTAGCGGGAGAATGACCGGGGAGCTGTTTTTT. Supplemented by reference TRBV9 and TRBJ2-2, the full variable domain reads DSGVTQTPKHLITATGQRVTLRCSPRSGDLSVYWYQQSLDQGLQFLIQYYNGEERAKGNILERFSAQQFPDLHSELNLSSLELGDSALYFCASSVGSGRMTGELFFGEGSRLTVL.

The CDR3 reads CASSFDSSYEQYF. The CDR3 DNA reads TGTGCCAGCAGCTTTGACAGCTCCTACGAGCAGTACTTC. The chain recombines TRBV7-9 with TRBJ2-7; possible D gene TRBD1, 5 bases. The CDR3 sequence is 13 residues long. Trimming took 3 bases from V and 0 from J, leaving 6 bases between them. From germline, CDR1 is SEHNR and CDR2 FQNEAQ (reference sequence).

CDR3 in amino acids: CASSETGNTEAFF. In DNA, the CDR3 is TGTGCCAGCAGCGAAACGGGGAACACTGAAGCTTTCTTT. The genes are TRBV7-6 and TRBJ1-1; D is unresolved. Per the germline V gene, CDR1 is SGHVS and CDR2 is FNYEAQ. Trimming shortened V by 5 bases and J by 1 base, and 8 bases separated the two germline ends. CDR3 size: 13 residues. Together with reference TRBV7-6 and TRBJ1-1, the CDR3 gives the full variable domain: GAGVSQSPRYKVTKRGQDVALRCDPISGHVSLYWYRQALGQGPEFLTYFNYEAQQDKSGLPNDRFSAERPEGSISTLTIQRTEQRDSAMYRCASSETGNTEAFFGQGTRLTVV.

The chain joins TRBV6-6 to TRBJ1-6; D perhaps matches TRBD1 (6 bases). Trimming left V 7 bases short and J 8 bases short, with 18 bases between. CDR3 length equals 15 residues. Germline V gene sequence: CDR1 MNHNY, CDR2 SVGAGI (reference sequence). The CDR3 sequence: CASTLRGGIDSPLHF. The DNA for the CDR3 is TGTGCCAGCACCCTGAGGGGGGGCATTGATTCACCCCTCCACTTT.

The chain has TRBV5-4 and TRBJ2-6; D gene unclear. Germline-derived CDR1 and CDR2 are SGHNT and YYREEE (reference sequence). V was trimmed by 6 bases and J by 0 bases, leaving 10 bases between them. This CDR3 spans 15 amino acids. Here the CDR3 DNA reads TGTGCCAGCATCAAAGCGAGCTCTGGGGCCAACGTCCTGACTTTC. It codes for CASIKASSGANVLTF.

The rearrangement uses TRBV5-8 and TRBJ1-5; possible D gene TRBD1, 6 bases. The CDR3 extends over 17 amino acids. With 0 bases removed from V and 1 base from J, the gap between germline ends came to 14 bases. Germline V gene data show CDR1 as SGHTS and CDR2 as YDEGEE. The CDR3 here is CASSLEPHGQSNQPQHF. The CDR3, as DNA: TGTGCCAGCAGCTTGGAACCCCACGGACAGAGCAATCAGCCCCAGCATTTT.

This chain's CDR3 is CSVGQGRQETQYF. The CDR3 region has the DNA TGCAGCGTCGGACAGGGGAGGCAAGAGACCCAGTACTTC. The chain has TRBV29-1 and TRBJ2-5; 9 bases are a match to TRBD1. Germline V CDR1 and CDR2: SQVTM, ANQGSEA. The CDR3 length is 13 residues. V was pared by 6 bases and J by 2 bases, with 4 bases of the junction left unmatched.

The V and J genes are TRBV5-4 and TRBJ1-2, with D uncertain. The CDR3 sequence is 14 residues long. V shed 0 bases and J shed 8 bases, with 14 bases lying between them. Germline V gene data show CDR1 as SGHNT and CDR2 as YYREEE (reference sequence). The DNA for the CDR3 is TGTGCCAGCAGCTTGGCCGGGGTACTTGGGGGCTACACCTTC. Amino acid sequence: CASSLAGVLGGYTF.

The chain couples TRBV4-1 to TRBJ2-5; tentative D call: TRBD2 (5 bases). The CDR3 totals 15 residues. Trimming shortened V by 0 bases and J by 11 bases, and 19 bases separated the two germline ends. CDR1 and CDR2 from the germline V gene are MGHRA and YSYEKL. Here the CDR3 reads CASSQDRNRGVQQYF. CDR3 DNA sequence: TGCGCCAGCAGCCAAGATAGAAACCGGGGAGTTCAGCAGTACTTC.

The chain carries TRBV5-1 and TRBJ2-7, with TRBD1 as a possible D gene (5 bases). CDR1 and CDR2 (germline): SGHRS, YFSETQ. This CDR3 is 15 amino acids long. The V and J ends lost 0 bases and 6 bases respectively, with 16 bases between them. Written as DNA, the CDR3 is TGCGCCAGCAGCTTGGCCCTACAGGACCATCTCGAGCAGTACTTC. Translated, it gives CASSLALQDHLEQYF.

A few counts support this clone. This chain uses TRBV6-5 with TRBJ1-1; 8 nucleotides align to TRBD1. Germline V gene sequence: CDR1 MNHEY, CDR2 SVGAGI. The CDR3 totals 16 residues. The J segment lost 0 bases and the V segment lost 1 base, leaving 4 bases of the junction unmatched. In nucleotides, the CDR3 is TGTGCCAGCAGTTACTTCGCGACAGGGGTGAACACTGAAGCTTTCTTT. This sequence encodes CASSYFATGVNTEAFF.

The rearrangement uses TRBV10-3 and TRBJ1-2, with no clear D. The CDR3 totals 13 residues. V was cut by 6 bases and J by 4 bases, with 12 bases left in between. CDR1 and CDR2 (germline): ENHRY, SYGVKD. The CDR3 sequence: CAISPARFYGYTF. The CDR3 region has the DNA TGTGCCATCAGCCCCGCGCGATTCTATGGCTACACCTTC.

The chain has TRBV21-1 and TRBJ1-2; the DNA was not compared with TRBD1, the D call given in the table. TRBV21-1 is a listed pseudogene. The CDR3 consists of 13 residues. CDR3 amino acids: CASSKTVNYGYTF. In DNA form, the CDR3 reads TGTGCCAGCAGCAAGACAGTTAACTATGGCTACACCTTC.

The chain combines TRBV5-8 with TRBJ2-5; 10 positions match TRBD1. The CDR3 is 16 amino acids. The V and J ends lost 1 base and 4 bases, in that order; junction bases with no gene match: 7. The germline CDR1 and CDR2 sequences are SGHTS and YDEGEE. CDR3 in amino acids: CASSLFRDRGGETQYF. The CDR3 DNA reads TGTGCCAGCAGCTTGTTTAGGGACAGGGGTGGAGAGACCCAGTACTTC.

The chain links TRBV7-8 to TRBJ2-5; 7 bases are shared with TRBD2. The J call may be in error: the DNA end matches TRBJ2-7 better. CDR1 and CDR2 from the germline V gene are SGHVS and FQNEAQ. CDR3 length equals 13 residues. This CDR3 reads CASSWGTTYEQYF. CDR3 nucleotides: TGTGCCAGCAGCTGGGGGACTACCTACGAGCAGTACTTC.

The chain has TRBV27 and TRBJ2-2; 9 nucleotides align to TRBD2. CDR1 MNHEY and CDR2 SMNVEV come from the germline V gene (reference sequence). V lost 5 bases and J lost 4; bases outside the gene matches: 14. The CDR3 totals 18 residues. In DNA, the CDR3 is TGTGCCAGCAGTCTCAATCTTGCAGCGGGGGGCCGCACCGGGGAGCTGTTTTTT. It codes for CASSLNLAAGGRTGELFF.

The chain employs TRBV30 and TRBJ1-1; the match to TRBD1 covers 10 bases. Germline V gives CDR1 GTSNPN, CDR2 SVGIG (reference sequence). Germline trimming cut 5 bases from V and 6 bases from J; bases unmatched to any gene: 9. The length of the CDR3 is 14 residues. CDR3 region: CAWSGTGVGAEAFF. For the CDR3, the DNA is TGTGCCTGGTCCGGGACAGGGGTTGGAGCTGAAGCTTTCTTT.

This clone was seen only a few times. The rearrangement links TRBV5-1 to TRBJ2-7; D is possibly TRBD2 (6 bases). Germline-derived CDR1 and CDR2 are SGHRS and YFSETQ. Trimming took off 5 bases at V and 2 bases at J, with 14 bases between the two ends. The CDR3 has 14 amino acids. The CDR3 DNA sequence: TGCGCCAGCAGAGAGATAGCGGAAGCCTACGAGCAGTACTTC. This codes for CASREIAEAYEQYF. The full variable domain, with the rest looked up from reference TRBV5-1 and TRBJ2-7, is KAGVTQTPRYLIKTRGQQVTLSCSPISGHRSVSWYQQTPGQGLQFLFEYFSETQRNKGNFPGRFSGRQFSNSRSEMNVSTLELGDSALYLCASREIAEAYEQYFGPGTRLTVT.

As DNA, the CDR3 is TGTGCCAGCAGCTTAGCTCAAGGGGCCTACGAGCAGTACTTC. Protein sequence: CASSLAQGAYEQYF. The chain joins TRBV5-5 to TRBJ2-7; perhaps TRBD1 as D (5 bases). This CDR3 contains 14 residues. Germline V lookup: CDR1 SGHKS, CDR2 YYEKEE (reference sequence). The V gene lost 2 bases and the J gene lost 2 bases, with 11 bases spanning the gap.

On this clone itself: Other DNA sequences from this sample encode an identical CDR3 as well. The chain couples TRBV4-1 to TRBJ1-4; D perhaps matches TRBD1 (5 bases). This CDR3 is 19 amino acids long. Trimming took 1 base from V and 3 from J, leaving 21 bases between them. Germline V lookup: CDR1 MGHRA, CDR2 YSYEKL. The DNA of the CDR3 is TGCGCCAGCAGCCAAGTGGCGGGACGTTTAAAGAAGGCTAATGAAAAACTGTTTTTT. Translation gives CASSQVAGRLKKANEKLFF.